These T cell receptor beta chains were read from a single sample in a study of shared T cell receptors in the human thymus. Data came from immunoSEQ multiplex PCR; TCRdb stores just in-frame clones and leaves some out. The table records 700,000 to 750,000 clones, over 75% of them present only once. The same data also contributed to another study, on human thymus T cells.

Sequenced sample: thymocytes. All receptors come from a girl less than two years old with a congenital heart defect. The CDR3 runs from the conserved cysteine through the conserved F or W. Each record gives: J gene, D gene, clone size, V gene, CDR3 protein. The D gene is left open where the match is weak. Only part of the rows carry a size: once, few, many, or a class if the clone is expanded.

j_gene: TRBJ1-6; d_gene: TRBD1; abundance: NA; v_gene: TRBV25-1; CDR3aa: CASSLGQGRSYNSPLHF
j_gene: TRBJ2-5; d_gene: TRBD2; abundance: NA; v_gene: TRBV7-6; CDR3aa: CASSSGSGDETQYF
j_gene: TRBJ1-1; d_gene: NA; abundance: NA; v_gene: TRBV4-1; CDR3aa: CASSQSVNTEAFF
j_gene: TRBJ2-3; d_gene: NA; abundance: NA; v_gene: TRBV7-6; CDR3aa: CASSFSGGRGTDTQYF
j_gene: TRBJ1-1; d_gene: NA; abundance: NA; v_gene: TRBV6-6; CDR3aa: CATSLNTEAFF
j_gene: TRBJ1-4; d_gene: TRBD1; abundance: NA; v_gene: TRBV6-5; CDR3aa: CASSDRAGEKLFF
j_gene: TRBJ1-2; d_gene: NA; abundance: NA; v_gene: TRBV7-8; CDR3aa: CASSTNRVYHGYTF
j_gene: TRBJ1-2; d_gene: NA; abundance: NA; v_gene: TRBV28; CDR3aa: CASSWDIPGYGYTF
j_gene: TRBJ2-5; d_gene: TRBD2; abundance: few; v_gene: TRBV7-2; CDR3aa: CASSYLAGAETQYF
j_gene: TRBJ1-1; d_gene: TRBD1; abundance: NA; v_gene: TRBV12-5; CDR3aa: CASAAQRTGAYTEAFF
j_gene: TRBJ1-2; d_gene: TRBD1; abundance: NA; v_gene: TRBV27; CDR3aa: CASSLTGDGGNYGYTF
j_gene: TRBJ1-2; d_gene: NA; abundance: NA; v_gene: TRBV11-2; CDR3aa: CASSSKGVFRGGYTF
j_gene: TRBJ1-4; d_gene: NA; abundance: NA; v_gene: TRBV5-1; CDR3aa: CASSREGVEFNEKLFF
j_gene: TRBJ1-2; d_gene: NA; abundance: NA; v_gene: TRBV7-8; CDR3aa: CASSLGVRGRDGYTF
j_gene: TRBJ2-2; d_gene: NA; abundance: NA; v_gene: TRBV2; CDR3aa: CASSETGRTGELFF
j_gene: TRBJ2-2; d_gene: NA; abundance: NA; v_gene: TRBV11-2; CDR3aa: CASSRPNTGELFF
j_gene: TRBJ2-7; d_gene: TRBD1; abundance: NA; v_gene: TRBV25-1; CDR3aa: CASSEFVVGTGVYEQYF
j_gene: TRBJ2-1; d_gene: NA; abundance: once; v_gene: TRBV11-2; CDR3aa: CASSFRGGLSYNEQFF
j_gene: TRBJ1-2; d_gene: TRBD1; abundance: NA; v_gene: TRBV2; CDR3aa: CASSPAYVGTGGGYGYTF
j_gene: TRBJ2-7; d_gene: NA; abundance: NA; v_gene: TRBV6-1; CDR3aa: CASRSGGLYEQYF
j_gene: TRBJ2-5; d_gene: TRBD2; abundance: NA; v_gene: TRBV5-6; CDR3aa: CASSPKLAGTQETQYF
j_gene: TRBJ1-6; d_gene: TRBD1; abundance: NA; v_gene: TRBV7-8; CDR3aa: CASSLATMPPGGGDSPLHF
j_gene: TRBJ2-7; d_gene: TRBD1; abundance: NA; v_gene: TRBV19; CDR3aa: CASSTGQGIWYEQYF
j_gene: TRBJ2-3; d_gene: TRBD1; abundance: NA; v_gene: TRBV10-3; CDR3aa: CAISYRGVGGPDTQYF
j_gene: TRBJ2-7; d_gene: NA; abundance: NA; v_gene: TRBV27; CDR3aa: CASSFSPFNPYEQYF
j_gene: TRBJ1-1; d_gene: NA; abundance: NA; v_gene: TRBV6-5; CDR3aa: CASSYDRMNTEAFF
j_gene: TRBJ1-4; d_gene: TRBD1; abundance: NA; v_gene: TRBV19; CDR3aa: CASARGGAFEKLFF
j_gene: TRBJ2-7; d_gene: TRBD2; abundance: NA; v_gene: TRBV27; CDR3aa: CASSPSGGAPFRGYEQYF
j_gene: TRBJ2-7; d_gene: NA; abundance: NA; v_gene: TRBV19; CDR3aa: CASSDVSGCPYEQYF
j_gene: TRBJ1-1; d_gene: NA; abundance: once; v_gene: TRBV14; CDR3aa: CASSQGPAEAFF
j_gene: TRBJ1-5; d_gene: TRBD1; abundance: few; v_gene: TRBV5-1; CDR3aa: CASSLGGPPGTASSNQPQHF
j_gene: TRBJ1-2; d_gene: NA; abundance: NA; v_gene: TRBV5-1; CDR3aa: CASSPRWLGAFYGYTF
j_gene: TRBJ2-5; d_gene: TRBD2; abundance: NA; v_gene: TRBV10-3; CDR3aa: CAISVGVERDLEKETQYF
j_gene: TRBJ2-7; d_gene: NA; abundance: NA; v_gene: TRBV5-6; CDR3aa: CASSYDRNPLSYEQYF
j_gene: TRBJ2-4; d_gene: TRBD2; abundance: NA; v_gene: TRBV5-1; CDR3aa: CASSLETGLAEPPLAKNIQYF
j_gene: TRBJ2-2; d_gene: TRBD1; abundance: NA; v_gene: TRBV13; CDR3aa: CASSTDRDRAGGELFF
j_gene: TRBJ1-3; d_gene: TRBD1; abundance: NA; v_gene: TRBV6-6; CDR3aa: CASSLKGQNSGNTIYF
j_gene: TRBJ2-7; d_gene: TRBD2; abundance: NA; v_gene: TRBV11-1; CDR3aa: CASSLGYSGGARVEQYF
j_gene: TRBJ2-3; d_gene: NA; abundance: NA; v_gene: TRBV9; CDR3aa: CASSSTEGSTDTQYF